This TCR beta chain was observed in a study of regulatory T cells in long-lasting Graves disease. Turning to the study itself: Antithyroid drug intake by newly diagnosed Graves' patients had lasted under 3 months.

General observations from the study: TRBV28, TRBJ1-2 and TRBJ2-5 were segments that persistent disease favored.

The CDR3 contains 15 residues. CDR1 is SGHRS, CDR2 YFSETQ, per germline. Trimming took 2 bases from V and 5 from J; bases not matched to a gene: 6. As for time point: newly diagnosed GD, antithyroid drugs for less than 3 months. Isolated PBMC RNA provided the starting material for the TCR library. Graves' disease was diagnosed by American Thyroid Association guidelines. A note on this clonotype: Its antigen is not known.

In building TCR beta libraries, iRepertoire HTBI primers were used together with Arm-PCR of CDR3 regions. How the authors handled the data: The samples included around 65 TRBV and some 15 TRBJ segments. TCRdb redid the calling of the multiplex PCR reads with MiXCR, one entry per CDR3 protein. The V and J calls were not made by the authors but by TCRdb's processing. The sample carries about 540,000 distinct CDR3 sequences, roughly 14% recorded once. These data were also filed under a second study, of T cells in Graves' hyperthyroidism and ophthalmopathy.

The source is a young man with Graves disease. The material sequenced was peripheral blood mononuclear cells (PBMCs), taken at new diagnosis, from a patient treated with antithyroid drugs. This rearrangement joins TRBV5-1 to TRBJ2-3, with 9 nucleotides matching TRBD2. The CDR3 region has the DNA TGCGCCAGCAGCTTTGGCGGGAGGGCCATAGATACGCAGTATTTT. It codes for CASSFGGRAIDTQYF.